The 21 T cell receptor beta chains given below trace back to one sample, sequenced in a study of human T cells and chemical hapten exposure. Specified time point: patch test 2, 6 weeks after DPC sensitization. Treatment: therapeutic diphenylcyclopropenone sensitization with weekly scalp DPC. A single record per CDR3 protein comes from TCRdb applying MiXCR to the RACE reads. The table lists roughly 84,000 distinct CDR3 sequences, roughly a tenth of them singletons, with 5% in the top ten. Sequencing was performed on whole blood, taken in connection with sensitization to the hapten diphenylcyclopropenone (DPC). Every receptor here comes from a woman between 50 and 59 years old with alopecia areata. Some clones in this sample may be carry-over from other donors' samples.

Points on this clonotype: This CDR3 fails to terminate in the conserved phenylalanine or tryptophan, so it likely reflects a read error. The chain employs TRBV7-9 and TRBJ1-2; no firm D call. The germline V gene encodes CDR1 SEHNR and CDR2 FQNEAQ (reference sequence). This CDR3 region has 15 residues. V was clipped by 5 bases and J by 4 bases, with 17 bases between them. The CDR3 DNA is TGTGCCAGCAGCGCCCACAGCGGTATCTCCTATGGCTACACCTAC. This encodes CASSAHSGISYGYTY.

This clonotype was seen at least ten times. The rearrangement joins TRBV7-9 to TRBJ2-1; 11 bases line up with TRBD2. Losses at the gene ends were 3 bases for V and 4 bases for J; bases not matched to a gene: 8. The CDR3 has 17 residues. Germline loops: CDR1 SEHNR, CDR2 FQNEAQ (reference sequence). The CDR3 coding sequence is TGTGCCAGCAGCTTTAATAGCGGGAGGGAAAGGTACAATGAGCAGTTCTTC. This codes for CASSFNSGRERYNEQFF.

The chain links TRBV11-3 to TRBJ2-2; D remains unclear. Germline V gene sequence: CDR1 SGHNT, CDR2 YENEEA. Trimming left V 5 bases short and J 0 bases short, with 4 bases between. The CDR3 is made up of 13 amino acids. The CDR3 loop reads CASSQTNTGELFF. As DNA, the CDR3 is TGTGCCAGCAGCCAGACGAACACCGGGGAGCTGTTTTTT. Combining the CDR3 with reference TRBV11-3 and TRBJ2-2 gives the whole variable domain EAGVVQSPRYKIIEKKQPVAFWCNPISGHNTLYWYLQNLGQGPELLIRYENEEAVDDSQLPKDRFSAERLKGVDSTLKIQPAELGDSAVYLCASSQTNTGELFFGEGSRLTVL.

This clonotype showed up many times. The chain is built from TRBV7-9 and TRBJ2-7; TRBD1 is a possible D gene (5 bases). This CDR3 contains 12 residues. Germline V CDR1 and CDR2: SEHNR, FQNEAQ (reference sequence). Trimming left V 5 bases short and J 4 bases short, with 9 bases between. The CDR3 DNA sequence: TGTGCCAGCAGCCCAAAGGGGTACGAGCAGTACTTC. Amino acid sequence: CASSPKGYEQYF.

The rearrangement links TRBV27 to TRBJ2-3; D is possibly TRBD1 (5 bases). V was shortened by 2 bases and J by 0 bases, with 9 bases between the two germline ends. There are 15 residues in the CDR3. Germline assignment: CDR1 MNHEY and CDR2 SMNVEV (reference sequence). CDR3 coding DNA: TGTGCCAGCAGTTTAAAACCAGGGAGCACAGATACGCAGTATTTT. It is translated as CASSLKPGSTDTQYF.

The gene calls are TRBV28 and TRBJ1-4, with D unresolved. Germline CDR1 and CDR2: MDHEN and SYDVKM. The CDR3 spans 12 residues. The V end was cut by 3 bases, the J end by 13 bases, with 12 bases between. CDR3 in amino acids: CASSFLGRPLFF. For the CDR3, the DNA is TGTGCCAGCAGTTTTTTGGGTCGACCACTGTTTTTT.

The V call is TRBV28, the J call TRBJ2-2; 13 bases map to TRBD2. Germline lookup yields CDR1 MDHEN and CDR2 SYDVKM. After removal of 6 bases from V and 0 bases from J, the junction contained 7 bases not matched to a gene. This CDR3 contains 18 residues. The DNA for the CDR3 is TGTGCCAGCAGCCCGATGGGACTAGCGGGATCGAACACCGGGGAGCTGTTTTTT. Translated: CASSPMGLAGSNTGELFF.

This clonotype was picked up many times. The CDR3 region has the DNA TGCGCCAGCAGCCAAGGGACTAGCGGGAGTATCGGGGAGCTGTTTTTT. Its translation is CASSQGTSGSIGELFF. The rearrangement joins TRBV4-1 to TRBJ2-2; 13 bases line up with TRBD2. CDR3 length equals 16 residues. V was clipped by 1 base and J by 7 bases; unmatched bases: 3. Germline V gene data show CDR1 as MGHRA and CDR2 as YSYEKL.

This clonotype was seen many times. J is TRBJ2-3 and V is TRBV20-1; TRBD2 agrees at 11 bases. The CDR3 totals 16 residues. The V and J ends lost 6 bases and 1 base, in that order; junction bases with no gene match: 9. Per the germline V gene, CDR1 is DFQATT and CDR2 is SNEGSKA (reference sequence). The CDR3 nucleotides are TGCAGTGCAGAGTCCGGGACTAGCGGAGGCACAGATACGCAGTATTTT. It specifies CSAESGTSGGTDTQYF.

This clonotype came up many times. The J gene is TRBJ2-5, the V gene TRBV7-8, with 7 bases aligning to TRBD1. V gave up 5 bases and J gave up 1 base; unmatched junction bases: 4. CDR3 size: 14 residues. Per germline, CDR1 SGHVS and CDR2 FQNEAQ. The CDR3 DNA sequence: TGTGCCAGCAGCAGGGGGCGGACCCAAGAGACCCAGTACTTC. Its translation is CASSRGRTQETQYF.

This clonotype came up many times. CDR3 sequence (DNA): TGTGCCAGCAGCTCCGGGGGGGCTAACTATGGCTACACCTTC. Amino acids: CASSSGGANYGYTF. The V gene is TRBV7-2, the J gene TRBJ1-2, with D perhaps matching TRBD1 (5 bases). This CDR3 contains 14 residues. V lost 4 bases, J lost 0 bases, and 9 bases lay in between. The germline gives CDR1 SGHTA, CDR2 FQGNSA.

This chain uses TRBV11-2 with TRBJ2-1; 12 bases align to TRBD2. J gave up 4 bases and V 5 bases, and 9 bases lay outside the gene matches. This CDR3 is 17 amino acids long. Per the germline V gene, CDR1 is SGHAT and CDR2 is FQNNGV. CDR3 DNA sequence: TGTGCCAGCAGCCGAGACGGACTAGCGGGGATATACAATGAGCAGTTCTTC. Encoded protein: CASSRDGLAGIYNEQFF.

This clonotype was recorded many times. The chain combines TRBV11-2 with TRBJ2-7; 8 bases align to TRBD2. The CDR3 covers 17 residues. J was trimmed by 2 bases and V by 4 bases; bases with no gene match: 13. Germline loops: CDR1 SGHAT, CDR2 FQNNGV. The chain's CDR3 is CASSSGWGGRFTYEQYF. The CDR3 nucleotides are TGTGCCAGCAGCTCAGGATGGGGCGGGAGGTTTACCTACGAGCAGTACTTC.

DNA of the CDR3: TGTGCCAGCAGCCCCCTGGGCCAAGAGACCCAGTACTTC. Translation: CASSPLGQETQYF. The chain employs TRBV7-2 and TRBJ2-5; no clear D gene. The germline CDR1 and CDR2 sequences are SGHTA and FQGNSA. The CDR3 covers 13 residues. V was pared by 5 bases and J by 1 base, with 8 bases between.

The chain couples TRBV6-6 to TRBJ2-1, with TRBD2 matching over 7 bases. Unmatched junction bases numbered 3, after V lost 4 bases and J lost 6 bases. Germline CDR1 and CDR2: MNHNY and SVGAGI (reference sequence). The CDR3 is 13 amino acids. In DNA form, the CDR3 reads TGTGCCAGCAGTTCGACTAGCAGCAATGAGCAGTTCTTC. It translates to CASSSTSSNEQFF.

A few counts support this clonotype. This chain uses TRBV28 with TRBJ2-4; 7 bases are shared with TRBD1. CDR1 and CDR2 (germline): MDHEN, SYDVKM. This CDR3 is built from 12 residues. V dropped 9 bases and J dropped 4; count of bases not matched to a gene: 3. CDR3 protein: CASRTGKNIQYF. DNA of the CDR3: TGTGCCAGTCGGACAGGAAAAAACATTCAGTACTTC.

About this clonotype: A much larger clone differs by one base, so this may be a read error. The conserved final phenylalanine or tryptophan is absent from the CDR3, which likely points to a read error. V and J are TRBV2 and TRBJ2-1, with 8 bases lining up with TRBD2. Germline V gene lookup returns CDR1 SNHLY and CDR2 FYNNEI. The CDR3 totals 14 residues. V gave up 6 bases and J gave up 6 bases; unmatched junction bases: 7. CDR3 amino acids: CASRLGLAGNEQFS. CDR3 coding DNA: TGTGCCAGCAGATTAGGTCTAGCGGGCAATGAGCAGTTCTCC.

The genes are TRBV20-1 and TRBJ2-5; 12 nucleotides match TRBD1. The CDR3 extends over 14 amino acids. Trimming removed 5 bases from V and 5 bases from J; junction bases left unmatched: 6. CDR1 DFQATT and CDR2 SNEGSKA come from the germline V gene (reference sequence). The CDR3 DNA follows: TGCAGTGCTGGGACAGGGGGCGCCGGGGAGACCCAGTACTTC. Its protein product is CSAGTGGAGETQYF.

This rearrangement joins TRBV10-3 to TRBJ1-1; tentative D call: TRBD1 (5 bases). V was cut by 10 bases and J by 5 bases, with 20 bases left in between. CDR3 length: 14 residues. Germline values: CDR1 ENHRY, CDR2 SYGVKD. The chain's CDR3 is CATQGEGRLTEAFF. The DNA for the CDR3 is TGTGCCACCCAAGGGGAGGGACGATTGACTGAAGCTTTCTTT.

This clonotype was counted only a few times. The gene calls are TRBV20-1 and TRBJ1-1; D is unresolved. Germline assignment: CDR1 DFQATT and CDR2 SNEGSKA (reference sequence). The CDR3 is 15 residues long. Trimming took 1 base from V and 1 from J, leaving 13 bases between them. CDR3 sequence: CSARGPQHPNTEAFF. Here the CDR3 DNA reads TGCAGTGCTAGAGGGCCCCAACACCCGAACACTGAAGCTTTCTTT.

V is TRBV6-2 or TRBV6-3 and J is TRBJ2-5; possible D gene TRBD1, 6 bases. Germline V CDR1 and CDR2: MNHEY, SVGEGT. V was shortened by 6 bases and J by 7 bases, with 18 bases between the two germline ends. The CDR3 is 14 amino acids. The CDR3 region has the DNA TGTGCCAGCAGCCCCCCGGTGGCAGGGGCGACCCAGTACTTC. Translated: CASSPPVAGATQYF.